Each of the 18 T cell receptor beta chains below was sequenced from the same sample in a study of technical replicates of blood from several donors (TCRdb year 2017). The library was built by means of the immunoSEQ multiplex PCR assay. What TCRdb holds here is the immuneACCESS table cut down to in-frame rearrangements. Part of the clones is not present; checked against another copy, under half of the missing clones reflect an unresolved V gene, and the others are unexplained. The sample profile shows fewer than 85,000 clones; roughly 94% of them were found once. Approximately 0.25% of the sample lies in the top ten. The sample taken for sequencing was T cells isolated from PBMCs. These receptors were obtained from a human donor in good health.

Relative to its sample, this clone is medium-sized. The chain joins TRBV20-1 to TRBJ1-1; the D is unclear. The CDR3 has 10 amino acids. Germline CDR1 DFQATT, CDR2 SNEGSKA (reference sequence). Trimming cost V 0 bases and J 11 bases, with 7 bases left between them. The CDR3 region has the DNA TGCAGTGCTAGAGAGGAGAGGGCTTTCTTT. This translates into CSAREERAFF.

Here the CDR3 reads CASSLAGYGYTF. The CDR3 region has the DNA TGCGCCAGCAGCTTGGCCGGGTATGGCTACACCTTC. This chain connects TRBV5-1 to TRBJ1-2, with no clear D. The CDR3 sequence is 12 residues long. V gave up 0 bases and J gave up 5 bases, with 5 bases separating them. CDR1 and CDR2 (germline): SGHRS, YFSETQ. The entire variable domain, with the rest obtained from reference TRBV5-1 and TRBJ1-2, is as follows: KAGVTQTPRYLIKTRGQQVTLSCSPISGHRSVSWYQQTPGQGLQFLFEYFSETQRNKGNFPGRFSGRQFSNSRSEMNVSTLELGDSALYLCASSLAGYGYTFGSGTRLTVV.

The rearrangement links TRBV6-5 to TRBJ2-1; D is unclear. With 6 bases removed from V and 10 bases from J, the gap between germline ends came to 13 bases. The CDR3 is 12 amino acids. In germline, CDR1 is MNHEY, CDR2 SVGAGI. CDR3 nucleotides: TGTGCCAGCAGAACCCCAGGTGGGGAGCAGTTCTTC. Translated: CASRTPGGEQFF.

The chain joins TRBV6-1 to TRBJ2-1; D might be TRBD2 (6 bases). V was pared by 3 bases and J by 0 bases, with 12 bases between. CDR1 is MNHNS and CDR2 is SASEGT in the germline V gene. The CDR3 sequence is 16 residues long. DNA of the CDR3: TGTGCCAGCAGTGACTACGGAGGGAACTCCTACAATGAGCAGTTCTTC. Translated: CASSDYGGNSYNEQFF.

The chain carries TRBV25-1 and TRBJ1-1, with 8 bases matching TRBD1. The CDR3 length is 14 residues. The V segment lost 6 bases and the J segment 3 bases; nucleotides outside the gene matches: 6. Germline lookup yields CDR1 MGHDK and CDR2 SYGVNS. CDR3 sequence (DNA): TGTGCCAGCAGCCAGACAGGGGCGTACACTGAAGCTTTCTTT. This translates into CASSQTGAYTEAFF.

In its sample, this clone was seen once. V usage is TRBV10-3 and J usage is TRBJ2-7; weak D call: TRBD1 (6 bases). This CDR3 is 12 amino acids long. V was clipped by 8 bases and J by 3 bases, with 11 bases between them. Germline V gene lookup returns CDR1 ENHRY and CDR2 SYGVKD. In nucleotides, the CDR3 is TGTGCCATCGGACAACAGGGCTACGAGCAGTACTTC. This sequence encodes CAIGQQGYEQYF.

This chain joins TRBV6-1 and TRBJ2-5; no reliable D call. Trimming shortened V by 1 base and J by 4 bases, and 10 bases separated the two germline ends. CDR1 and CDR2 (germline): MNHNS, SASEGT. CDR3 length: 14 residues. The CDR3 here is CASSEVFVGETQYF. The CDR3 bases are TGTGCCAGCAGTGAAGTTTTTGTCGGAGAGACCCAGTACTTC.

The V and J genes are TRBV27 and TRBJ2-7; D gene ambiguous. V gave up 2 bases and J gave up 3 bases, with 8 bases separating them. Looked up from germline, CDR1 is MNHEY and CDR2 is SMNVEV (reference sequence). The CDR3 has 13 amino acids. The CDR3 loop reads CASSLTPIYEQYF. The CDR3 nucleotides are TGTGCCAGCAGTTTAACTCCTATCTACGAGCAGTACTTC.

The J gene is TRBJ2-1, the V gene TRBV10-3, with 10 bases fitting TRBD1. V shed 5 bases, J shed 4 bases, and the junction held 8 bases outside the gene matches. In germline, CDR1 is ENHRY, CDR2 SYGVKD. The CDR3 loop spans 16 amino acids. This CDR3 is CAISPTDRGTYNEQFF. CDR3 DNA: TGTGCCATCAGTCCCACGGACAGGGGGACTTACAATGAGCAGTTCTTC.

The genes are TRBV29-1 and TRBJ2-2; TRBD2 matches at 10 bases. This CDR3 comprises 13 residues. Germline V lookup: CDR1 SQVTM, CDR2 ANQGSEA. The trim removed 8 bases at V and 7 bases at J, leaving 7 bases unmatched. This chain's CDR3 is CSLKREGDGELFF. As DNA, the CDR3 is TGCAGCTTAAAGCGGGAGGGGGACGGGGAGCTGTTTTTT.

The gene calls are TRBV27 and TRBJ1-1; 9 bases line up with TRBD1. Germline CDR1 is MNHEY and CDR2 is SMNVEV (reference sequence). The CDR3 contains 14 residues. Unmatched junction bases numbered 9, after V lost 7 bases and J lost 6 bases. As DNA, the CDR3 is TGTGCCAGCATCAGGGACAGGGTAAATCCTGAAGCTTTCTTT. Translation gives CASIRDRVNPEAFF.

J is TRBJ1-6 and V is TRBV9; 12 positions match TRBD1. There are 16 residues in the CDR3. The J segment lost 9 bases and the V segment lost 3 bases, leaving 7 bases of the junction unmatched. CDR1 SGDLS and CDR2 YYNGEE come from the germline V gene. This CDR3 is CASSARDRGPSSPLHF. The CDR3, as DNA: TGTGCCAGCAGCGCACGGGACAGGGGGCCGAGTTCACCCCTCCACTTT. The variable domain in full, completed from reference TRBV9 and TRBJ1-6, reads DSGVTQTPKHLITATGQRVTLRCSPRSGDLSVYWYQQSLDQGLQFLIQYYNGEERAKGNILERFSAQQFPDLHSELNLSSLELGDSALYFCASSARDRGPSSPLHFGNGTRLTVT.

This rearrangement joins TRBV6-1 to TRBJ1-5; 7 bases fit TRBD1. This CDR3 region has 15 residues. J was trimmed by 3 bases and V by 10 bases; bases with no gene match: 12. Germline V gives CDR1 MNHNS, CDR2 SASEGT. CDR3 residues: CATAEQDRVNQPQHF. CDR3 coding DNA: TGTGCCACGGCGGAACAAGACAGGGTCAATCAGCCCCAGCATTTT.

This chain joins TRBV29-1 and TRBJ1-4, with 10 positions matching TRBD1. After removal of 4 bases from V and 8 bases from J, the junction contained 4 bases not matched to a gene. Germline values: CDR1 SQVTM, CDR2 ANQGSEA. This CDR3 is built from 13 residues. The CDR3 DNA reads TGCAGCGTTGTAGGGACAGGGGCGGAAAAACTGTTTTTT. It is translated as CSVVGTGAEKLFF.

This chain links TRBV28 with TRBJ1-5; maybe TRBD1 (6 bases). The CDR3 length is 15 residues. V was clipped by 3 bases and J by 4 bases, with 13 bases between them. Germline-derived CDR1 and CDR2 are MDHEN and SYDVKM. The CDR3 nucleotides read TGTGCCAGCAGTTTCCGGACAGTTATTAATCAGCCCCAGCATTTT. Protein: CASSFRTVINQPQHF.

The J gene is TRBJ2-5, the V gene TRBV4-2; possible D gene TRBD2, 5 bases. The V end was cut by 4 bases, the J end by 5 bases, with 17 bases between. This CDR3 has 15 residues. Looked up from germline, CDR1 is LGHNA and CDR2 is YNFKEQ. The CDR3 protein is CASSLGWASSETQYF. The CDR3 bases are TGTGCCAGCAGCCTAGGGTGGGCTAGCTCGGAGACCCAGTACTTC.

The chain uses TRBV5-5 and TRBJ2-5, with no clear D. CDR1 and CDR2 from the germline V gene are SGHKS and YYEKEE (reference sequence). V lost 2 bases and J 5 bases, leaving 7 bases between the germline ends. This CDR3 has 12 residues. The CDR3 here is CASSFTGETQYF. CDR3 DNA: TGTGCCAGCAGCTTCACCGGTGAGACCCAGTACTTC. The variable domain in full, completed from reference TRBV5-5 and TRBJ2-5, reads DAGVTQSPTHLIKTRGQQVTLRCSPISGHKSVSWYQQVLGQGPQFIFQYYEKEERGRGNFPDRFSARQFPNYSSELNVNALLLGDSALYLCASSFTGETQYFGPGTRLLVL.

V is TRBV2 and J is TRBJ1-6, with D unclear. Germline CDR1 SNHLY, CDR2 FYNNEI. The CDR3 loop spans 17 amino acids. Trimming removed 4 bases at V and 0 bases at J, with 13 bases between. The CDR3: CASSVYRGNSYNSPLHF. The CDR3 DNA follows: TGTGCCAGCAGTGTATATCGGGGAAACTCCTATAATTCACCCCTCCACTTT.